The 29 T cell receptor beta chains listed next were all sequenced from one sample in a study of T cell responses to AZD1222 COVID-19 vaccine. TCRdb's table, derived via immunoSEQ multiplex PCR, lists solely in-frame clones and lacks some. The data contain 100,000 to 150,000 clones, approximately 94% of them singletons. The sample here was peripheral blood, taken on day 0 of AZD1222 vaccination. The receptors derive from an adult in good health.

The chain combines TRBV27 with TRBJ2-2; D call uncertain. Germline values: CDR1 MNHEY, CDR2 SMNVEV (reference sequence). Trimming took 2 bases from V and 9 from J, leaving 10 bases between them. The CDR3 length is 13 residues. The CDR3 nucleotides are TGTGCCAGCAGTTTAATAGGGCAAAGGGAGCTGTTTTTT. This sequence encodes CASSLIGQRELFF.

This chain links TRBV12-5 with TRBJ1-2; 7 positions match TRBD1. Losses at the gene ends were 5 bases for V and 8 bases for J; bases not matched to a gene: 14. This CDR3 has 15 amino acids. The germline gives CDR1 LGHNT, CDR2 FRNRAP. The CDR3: CASGLPRVGGDGYTF. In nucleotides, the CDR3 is TGTGCTAGTGGTCTACCCCGGGTAGGGGGCGACGGCTACACCTTC.

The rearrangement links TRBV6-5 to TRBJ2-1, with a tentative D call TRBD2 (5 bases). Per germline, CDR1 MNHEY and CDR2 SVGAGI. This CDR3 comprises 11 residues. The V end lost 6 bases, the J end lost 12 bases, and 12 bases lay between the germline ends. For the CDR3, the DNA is TGTGCCAGCAGGACGGGGAGCTCGCAGTTCTTC. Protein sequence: CASRTGSSQFF.

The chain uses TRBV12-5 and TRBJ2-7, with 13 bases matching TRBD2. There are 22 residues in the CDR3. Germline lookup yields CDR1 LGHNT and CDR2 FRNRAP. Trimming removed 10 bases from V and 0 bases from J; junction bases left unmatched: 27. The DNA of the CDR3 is TGTGCTACCTCAGTTAAGACAGGGTTGTCTTTGGGACTAGCGGGAACCTCCTACGAGCAGTACTTC. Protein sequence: CATSVKTGLSLGLAGTSYEQYF.

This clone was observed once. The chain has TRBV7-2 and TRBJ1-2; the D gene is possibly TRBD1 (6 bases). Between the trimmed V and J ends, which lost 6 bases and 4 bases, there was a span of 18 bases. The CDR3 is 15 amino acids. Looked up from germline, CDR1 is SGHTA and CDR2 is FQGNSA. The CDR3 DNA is TGTGCCAGCAGGTCGGGGGCCCGGGGCTCCTATGGCTACACCTTC. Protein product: CASRSGARGSYGYTF.

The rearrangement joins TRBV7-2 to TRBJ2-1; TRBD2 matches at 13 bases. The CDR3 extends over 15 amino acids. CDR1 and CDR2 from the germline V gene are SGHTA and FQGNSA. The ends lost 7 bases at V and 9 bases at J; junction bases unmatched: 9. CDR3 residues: CASTRLAGGVGEQFF. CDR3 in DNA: TGTGCCAGCACAAGACTAGCGGGAGGCGTGGGTGAGCAGTTCTTC.

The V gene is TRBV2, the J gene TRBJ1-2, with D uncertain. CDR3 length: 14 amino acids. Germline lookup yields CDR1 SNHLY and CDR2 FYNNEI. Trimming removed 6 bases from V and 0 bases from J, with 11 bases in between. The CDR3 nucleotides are TGTGCCAGCAGGTTAGCCTACACTAACTATGGCTACACCTTC. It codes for CASRLAYTNYGYTF.

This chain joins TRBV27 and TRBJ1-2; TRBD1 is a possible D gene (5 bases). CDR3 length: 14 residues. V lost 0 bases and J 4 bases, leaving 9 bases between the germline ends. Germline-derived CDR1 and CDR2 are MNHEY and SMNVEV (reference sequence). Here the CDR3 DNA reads TGTGCCAGCAGTTTATCTGGGACGGCCTATGGCTACACCTTC. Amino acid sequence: CASSLSGTAYGYTF.

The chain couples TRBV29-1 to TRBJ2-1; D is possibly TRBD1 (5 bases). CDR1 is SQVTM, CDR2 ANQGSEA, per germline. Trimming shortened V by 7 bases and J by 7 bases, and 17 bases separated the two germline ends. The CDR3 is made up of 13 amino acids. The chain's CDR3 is CSASGHGANEQFF. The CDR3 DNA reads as TGCAGCGCCTCAGGACACGGAGCGAATGAGCAGTTCTTC.

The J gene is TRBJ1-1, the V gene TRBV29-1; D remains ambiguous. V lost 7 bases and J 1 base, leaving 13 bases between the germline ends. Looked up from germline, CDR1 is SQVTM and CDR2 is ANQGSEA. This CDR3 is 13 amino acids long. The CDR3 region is CSADVGRNTEAFF. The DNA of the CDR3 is TGCAGCGCTGACGTAGGTCGGAACACTGAAGCTTTCTTT.

The CDR3 region is CASSRIGSSTHSNQPQHF. The CDR3 nucleotides read TGCGCCAGCAGCCGCATTGGGTCCAGCACCCATAGCAATCAGCCCCAGCATTTT. The chain carries TRBV5-1 and TRBJ1-5; the D is unclear. CDR1 is SGHRS and CDR2 is YFSETQ in the germline V gene. The CDR3 is 18 residues long. Trimming removed 4 bases from V and 0 bases from J, with 20 bases in between.

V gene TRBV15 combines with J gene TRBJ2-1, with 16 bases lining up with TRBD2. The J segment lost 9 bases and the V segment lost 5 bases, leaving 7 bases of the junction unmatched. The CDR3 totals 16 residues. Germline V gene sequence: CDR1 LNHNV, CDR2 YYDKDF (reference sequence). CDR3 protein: CATSWGLAGGEGEQFF. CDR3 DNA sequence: TGTGCCACCAGCTGGGGACTAGCGGGAGGGGAGGGTGAGCAGTTCTTC.

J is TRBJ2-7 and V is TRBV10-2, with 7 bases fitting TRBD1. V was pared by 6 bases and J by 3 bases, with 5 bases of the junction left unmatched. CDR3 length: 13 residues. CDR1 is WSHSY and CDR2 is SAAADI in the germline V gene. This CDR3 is CASSETGFYEQYF. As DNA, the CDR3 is TGCGCCAGCAGCGAGACAGGGTTCTACGAGCAGTACTTC.

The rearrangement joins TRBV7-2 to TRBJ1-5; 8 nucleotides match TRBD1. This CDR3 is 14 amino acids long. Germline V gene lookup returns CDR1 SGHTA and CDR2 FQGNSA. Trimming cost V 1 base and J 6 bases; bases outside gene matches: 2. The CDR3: CASSLGDRSQPQHF. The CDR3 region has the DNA TGTGCCAGCAGCTTAGGGGACAGGAGTCAGCCCCAGCATTTT.

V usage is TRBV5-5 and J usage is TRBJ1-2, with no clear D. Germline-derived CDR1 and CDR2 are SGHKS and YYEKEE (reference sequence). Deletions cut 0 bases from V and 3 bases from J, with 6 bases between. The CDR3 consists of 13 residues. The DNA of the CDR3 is TGTGCCAGCAGCTTGGAAAGTTACTATGGCTACACCTTC. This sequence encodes CASSLESYYGYTF. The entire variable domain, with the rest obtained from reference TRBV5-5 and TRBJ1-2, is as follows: DAGVTQSPTHLIKTRGQQVTLRCSPISGHKSVSWYQQVLGQGPQFIFQYYEKEERGRGNFPDRFSARQFPNYSSELNVNALLLGDSALYLCASSLESYYGYTFGSGTRLTVV.

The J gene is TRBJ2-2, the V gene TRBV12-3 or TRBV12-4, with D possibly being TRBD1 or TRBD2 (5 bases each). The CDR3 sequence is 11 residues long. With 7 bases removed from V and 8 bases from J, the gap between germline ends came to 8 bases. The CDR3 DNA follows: TGTGCCAGCAAGGGGACGGGGGAGCTGTTTTTT. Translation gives CASKGTGELFF.

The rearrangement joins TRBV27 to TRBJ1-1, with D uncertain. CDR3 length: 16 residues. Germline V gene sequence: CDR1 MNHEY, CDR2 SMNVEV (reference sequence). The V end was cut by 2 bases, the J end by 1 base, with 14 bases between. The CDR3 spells CASSLSPTATNTEAFF. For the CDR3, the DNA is TGTGCCAGCAGTTTAAGTCCAACAGCGACGAACACTGAAGCTTTCTTT.

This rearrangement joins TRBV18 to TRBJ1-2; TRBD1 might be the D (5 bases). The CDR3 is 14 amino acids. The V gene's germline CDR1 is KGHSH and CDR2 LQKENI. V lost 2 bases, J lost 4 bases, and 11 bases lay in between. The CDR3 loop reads CASSPGAGPYGYTF. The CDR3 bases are TGTGCCAGCTCACCAGGGGCAGGTCCCTATGGCTACACCTTC.

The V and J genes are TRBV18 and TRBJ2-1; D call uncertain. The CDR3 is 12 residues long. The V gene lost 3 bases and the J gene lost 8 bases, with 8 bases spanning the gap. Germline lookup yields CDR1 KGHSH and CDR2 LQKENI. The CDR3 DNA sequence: TGTGCCAGCTCACCGAGGAGAGATGAGCAGTTCTTC. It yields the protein CASSPRRDEQFF.

Written as DNA, the CDR3 is TGTGCCAGCAGTGAAGCGAGAACCTACGAGCAGTACTTC. The encoded protein is CASSEARTYEQYF. This rearrangement joins TRBV2 to TRBJ2-7; D is unresolved. The V and J ends lost 0 bases and 2 bases respectively, with 5 bases between them. The CDR3 loop spans 13 amino acids. Per the germline V gene, CDR1 is SNHLY and CDR2 is FYNNEI.

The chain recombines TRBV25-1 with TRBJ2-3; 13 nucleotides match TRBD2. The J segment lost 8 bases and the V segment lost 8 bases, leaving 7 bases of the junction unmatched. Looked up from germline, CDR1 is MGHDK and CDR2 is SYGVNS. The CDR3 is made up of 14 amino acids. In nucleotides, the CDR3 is TGTGCCAGCGGCCGGACTAGCGGGAGCTCTACGCAGTATTTT. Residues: CASGRTSGSSTQYF.

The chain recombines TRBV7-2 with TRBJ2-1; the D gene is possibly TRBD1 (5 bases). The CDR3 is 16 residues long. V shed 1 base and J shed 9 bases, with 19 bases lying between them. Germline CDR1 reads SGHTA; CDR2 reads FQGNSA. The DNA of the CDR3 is TGTGCCAGCAGCTTAGTAGGGGTGGGTAGGGGCCGTGAGCAGTTCTTC. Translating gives CASSLVGVGRGREQFF.

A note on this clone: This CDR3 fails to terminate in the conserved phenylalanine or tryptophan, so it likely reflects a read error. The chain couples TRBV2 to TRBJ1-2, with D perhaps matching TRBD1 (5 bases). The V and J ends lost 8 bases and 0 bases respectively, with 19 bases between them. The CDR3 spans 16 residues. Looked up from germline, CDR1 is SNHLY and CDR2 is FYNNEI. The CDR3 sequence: CASFGLKGRANYGYTL. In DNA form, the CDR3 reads TGTGCCAGCTTTGGTTTGAAGGGGAGAGCTAACTATGGCTACACCCTC.

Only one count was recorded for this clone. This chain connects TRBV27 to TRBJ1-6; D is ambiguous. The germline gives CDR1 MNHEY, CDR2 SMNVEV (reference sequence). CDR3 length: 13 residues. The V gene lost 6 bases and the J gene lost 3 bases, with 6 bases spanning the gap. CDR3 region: CASRGVYNSPLHF. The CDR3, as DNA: TGTGCCAGCAGGGGAGTCTATAATTCACCCCTCCACTTT.

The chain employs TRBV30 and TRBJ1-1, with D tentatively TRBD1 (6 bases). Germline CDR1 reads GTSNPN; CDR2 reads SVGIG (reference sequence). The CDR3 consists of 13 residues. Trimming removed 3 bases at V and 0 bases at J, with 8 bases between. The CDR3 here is CAWRGQLNTEAFF. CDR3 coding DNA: TGTGCCTGGAGAGGACAGTTGAACACTGAAGCTTTCTTT.

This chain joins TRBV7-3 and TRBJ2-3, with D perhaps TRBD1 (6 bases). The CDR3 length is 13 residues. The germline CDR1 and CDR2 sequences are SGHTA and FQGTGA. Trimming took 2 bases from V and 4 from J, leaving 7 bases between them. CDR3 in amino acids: CASSLYRADTQYF. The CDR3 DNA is TGTGCCAGCAGCTTATACAGGGCAGATACGCAGTATTTT.

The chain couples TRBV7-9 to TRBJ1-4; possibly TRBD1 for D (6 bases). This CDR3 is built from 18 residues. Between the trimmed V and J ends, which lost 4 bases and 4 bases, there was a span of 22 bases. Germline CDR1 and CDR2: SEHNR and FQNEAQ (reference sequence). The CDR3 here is CASSYPLQARGHNEKLFF. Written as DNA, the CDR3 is TGTGCCAGCAGCTACCCATTACAGGCGCGGGGACATAATGAAAAACTGTTTTTT. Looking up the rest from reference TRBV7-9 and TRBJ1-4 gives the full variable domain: DTGVSQNPRHKITKRGQNVTFRCDPISEHNRLYWYRQTLGQGPEFLTYFQNEAQLEKSRLLSDRFSAERPKGSFSTLEIQRTEQGDSAMYLCASSYPLQARGHNEKLFFGSGTQLSVL.

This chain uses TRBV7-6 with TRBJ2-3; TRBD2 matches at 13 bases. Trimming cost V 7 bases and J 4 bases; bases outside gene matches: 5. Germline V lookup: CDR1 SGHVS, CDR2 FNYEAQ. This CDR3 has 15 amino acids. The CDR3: CASNPLAGGADTQYF. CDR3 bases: TGTGCCAGCAACCCACTAGCGGGAGGGGCAGATACGCAGTATTTT. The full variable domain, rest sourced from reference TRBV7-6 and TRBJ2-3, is GAGVSQSPRYKVTKRGQDVALRCDPISGHVSLYWYRQALGQGPEFLTYFNYEAQQDKSGLPNDRFSAERPEGSISTLTIQRTEQRDSAMYRCASNPLAGGADTQYFGPGTRLTVL.

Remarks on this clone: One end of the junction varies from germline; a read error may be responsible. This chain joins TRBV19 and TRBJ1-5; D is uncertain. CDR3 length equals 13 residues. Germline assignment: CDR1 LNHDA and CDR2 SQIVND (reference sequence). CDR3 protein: CASSKGEVQTKDF. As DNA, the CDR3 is TGTGCCAGTAGTAAAGGCGAGGTACAGACCAAAGATTTT.